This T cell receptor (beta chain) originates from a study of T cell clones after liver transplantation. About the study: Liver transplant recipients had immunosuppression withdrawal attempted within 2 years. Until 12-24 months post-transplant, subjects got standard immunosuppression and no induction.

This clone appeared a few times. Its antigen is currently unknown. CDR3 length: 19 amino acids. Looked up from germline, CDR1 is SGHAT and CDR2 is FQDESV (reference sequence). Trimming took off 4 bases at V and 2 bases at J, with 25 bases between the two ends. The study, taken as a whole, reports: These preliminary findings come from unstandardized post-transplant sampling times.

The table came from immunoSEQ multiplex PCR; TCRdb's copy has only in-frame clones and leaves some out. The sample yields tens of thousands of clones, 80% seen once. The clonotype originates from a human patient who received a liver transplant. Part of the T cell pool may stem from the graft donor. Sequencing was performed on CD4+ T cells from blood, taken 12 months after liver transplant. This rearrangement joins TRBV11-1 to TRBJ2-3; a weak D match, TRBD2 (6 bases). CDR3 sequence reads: CASSSGDPGLPKSTDTQYF. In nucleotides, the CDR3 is TGTGCCAGCAGCTCAGGCGATCCGGGACTCCCCAAATCCACAGATACGCAGTATTTT.